The rows below give T cell receptor beta chains drawn from one sample of a study of shared clonotypes between healthy human individuals. The repertoire was sequenced with immunoSEQ multiplex PCR; TCRdb's copy has only in-frame clones and lacks some. The sample yields approximately 2,200,000 clones, about 93% seen once. Sequenced material: naive CD8+ T cells from PBMCs. Receptors originate from a man between 18 and 29 years old in good health. Some clones in this sample may be carry-over from other donors' samples. The CDR3 runs from the conserved cysteine through the conserved F or W. A D gene is named only where the DNA matches it firmly. Not all rows give a size; the values are once, few, many and, for expanded clones, a class.

d_call,j_call,clone_size,v_call,cdr3_nt,cdr3_aa
TRBD2,TRBJ2-1,NA,TRBV9,TGTGCCAGCAGCTCCTGGGGGGGAGTGGGGAATGAGCAGTTCTTC,CASSSWGGVGNEQFF
NA,TRBJ2-7,NA,TRBV27,TGTGCCAGCGGGGCAGTTCCCCTCGAGCAGTACTTC,CASGAVPLEQYF
NA,TRBJ2-2,NA,TRBV27,TGTGCCAGCAGTTTTACCACGCATAGCACCGGGGAGCTGTTTTTT,CASSFTTHSTGELFF
NA,TRBJ2-7,NA,TRBV7-9,TGTGCCAGCAGCTCCACCCCAGGGTACCCTCGTCCCGAGCAGTACTTC,CASSSTPGYPRPEQYF
NA,TRBJ2-3,NA,TRBV7-8,TGTGCCAGCAGCTTGGAGGCCCGAGATACGCAGTATTTT,CASSLEARDTQYF
TRBD2,TRBJ2-3,NA,TRBV2,TGTGCCAGCAGTGAAGGCATAGCGGGAGGCCTCACAGATACGCAGTATTTT,CASSEGIAGGLTDTQYF
TRBD1,TRBJ1-1,once,TRBV28,TGTGCCAGCAGTACCGTCGTCATTGGGACAGGGAGTATGAACACTGAAGCTTTCTTT,CASSTVVIGTGSMNTEAFF
NA,TRBJ2-1,NA,TRBV7-9,TGTGCCAGCAGCCCGGGGGTTAGGCCCTACAATGAGCAGTTCTTC,CASSPGVRPYNEQFF
NA,TRBJ1-2,NA,TRBV4-3,TGCGCCAGCAGCCAAGATTTCCGGAACCCGAGGGATGGCTACACCTTC,CASSQDFRNPRDGYTF
NA,TRBJ2-7,NA,TRBV4-2,TGTGCCAGCAGCCAAGTACAGGATACCTACGAGCAGTACTTC,CASSQVQDTYEQYF
NA,TRBJ1-1,NA,TRBV30,TGTGCCTGGACCCTCTGGGGTCGGCGGGAGGCGACGAACACTGAAGCTTTCTTT,CAWTLWGRREATNTEAFF
NA,TRBJ2-7,NA,TRBV13,TGTGCCAGCAGCTTAGGCCTTCGGGGGGAGCAGTACTTC,CASSLGLRGEQYF
TRBD1,TRBJ1-2,NA,TRBV14,TGTGCCAGCAGCCCGGGGAGGGGGCTAGCAAACTATGGCTACACCTTC,CASSPGRGLANYGYTF
TRBD1,TRBJ2-2,once,TRBV5-1,TGCGCCAGTGGACAGGGGGTCACCGGGGAGCTGTTTTTT,CASGQGVTGELFF
TRBD1,TRBJ2-5,NA,TRBV14,TGTGCCAGCAGCGGCCGGGACAGGGAGACCCAGTACTTC,CASSGRDRETQYF
TRBD1,TRBJ1-2,NA,TRBV4-3,TGCGCCAGCAGCCAGGACAGGACATCCTTATACACCTTC,CASSQDRTSLYTF
TRBD1,TRBJ2-1,NA,TRBV28,TGTGCCAGCAGCCCTGACAGGGAGTCCTACAATGAGCAGTTCTTC,CASSPDRESYNEQFF
NA,TRBJ2-7,NA,TRBV25-1,TGTGCCAGCAGTGAATGGGCCGAGCAGTACTTC,CASSEWAEQYF
TRBD2,TRBJ2-6,once,TRBV7-9,TGTGCCAGCAGCTTAGGGGGGAGGGAACTCTCTGGGGCCAACGTCCTGACTTTC,CASSLGGRELSGANVLTF
NA,TRBJ2-6,NA,TRBV9,TGTGCCAGCAGCGACAGCCGGGTCACCTCTGGGGCCAACGTCCTGACTTTC,CASSDSRVTSGANVLTF
TRBD2,TRBJ2-2,NA,TRBV25-1,TGTGCCAGCAGTGGGCCGGGGGGGTACACCGGGGAGCTGTTTTTT,CASSGPGGYTGELFF
NA,TRBJ1-2,NA,TRBV25-1,TGTGCCAGCAGTGGCCCCGGACGGCATGGCTACACCTTC,CASSGPGRHGYTF
TRBD1,TRBJ2-2,NA,TRBV28,TGTGCCAGCAGTTACGGACAGGTTCTGAACACCGGGGAGCTGTTTTTT,CASSYGQVLNTGELFF
NA,TRBJ1-5,NA,TRBV15,TGTGCCACCAGCAGAGATAGAAATAGCAATCAGCCCCAGCATTTT,CATSRDRNSNQPQHF
TRBD2,TRBJ2-5,NA,TRBV6-1,TGTGCCAGCAGTCGGACTAGCTACGAGACCCAGTACTTC,CASSRTSYETQYF
NA,TRBJ1-4,NA,TRBV7-9,TGTGCCAGCAGCTTAGTAAGGTCTAATGAAAAACTGTTTTTT,CASSLVRSNEKLFF
NA,TRBJ2-1,once,TRBV13,TGTGCCAGCAGCTTAGTTCGGGGCTCCTACAATGAGCAGTTCTTC,CASSLVRGSYNEQFF
TRBD2,TRBJ2-1,NA,TRBV7-2,TGTGCCAGCAGCTATACTAGCGGTCCAGGCTCTGAGCAGTTCTTC,CASSYTSGPGSEQFF
TRBD1,TRBJ2-7,NA,TRBV2,TGTGCCAGCACCGAGGGGACAGGGAGAATGGGGTTCGCCGAGCAGTACTTC,CASTEGTGRMGFAEQYF
NA,TRBJ2-7,NA,TRBV7-9,TGTGCCAGCAGCTTATGGGTCGGGAGTCTCTCCTACGAGCAGTACTTC,CASSLWVGSLSYEQYF
TRBD1,TRBJ2-2,NA,TRBV28,TGTGCCAGTCTTTCCCTCAGACAGGGGGCTACCGGGGAGCTGTTTTTT,CASLSLRQGATGELFF
NA,TRBJ2-7,NA,TRBV27,TGTGCCAGCAGACCCGGGATCGTAGGCGAGCAGTACTTC,CASRPGIVGEQYF
TRBD1,TRBJ2-7,NA,TRBV4-2,TGTGCCAGCAGCCAAGGGGACAGGGCCCTCGAGCAGTACTTC,CASSQGDRALEQYF
NA,TRBJ2-7,NA,TRBV28,TGTGCCAGCAGCCCGATCGGCGAATACGAGCAGTACTTC,CASSPIGEYEQYF
TRBD2,TRBJ2-1,NA,TRBV27,TGTGCCAGCAGTTCCGGGACTAGCCTTTTTATTGCTTACAATGAGCAGTTCTTC,CASSSGTSLFIAYNEQFF
TRBD1,TRBJ1-1,few,TRBV29-1,TGCAGCGCAGCGGGGGACAGGGGTCTCGGGCCGGAGGCTTTCTTT,CSAAGDRGLGPEAFF
TRBD2,TRBJ2-7,once,TRBV27,TGTGCCAGCACAGCGGGGGGCTCCCCCTACGAGCAGTACTTC,CASTAGGSPYEQYF
NA,TRBJ2-3,once,TRBV28,TGTGCCAGCAGTTTGCCTCACACCACGACAGATACGCAGTATTTT,CASSLPHTTTDTQYF
NA,TRBJ2-2,NA,TRBV28,TGTGCCAGCCACCGGGACATTACCCTCACCGGGGAGCTGTTTTTT,CASHRDITLTGELFF
NA,TRBJ2-1,NA,TRBV28,TGTGCCATCAACACGGGTCTATACAATGAGCAGTTCTTC,CAINTGLYNEQFF
TRBD2,TRBJ2-7,NA,TRBV5-6,TGTGCCAGCCGCCCGGGGAGGGGCCAATTCTCCTACGAGCAGTACTTC,CASRPGRGQFSYEQYF
NA,TRBJ2-1,NA,TRBV20-1,TGCAGTGCTAGGGCCGATGAGCAGTTCTTC,CSARADEQFF
NA,TRBJ1-2,NA,TRBV5-1,TGCGCCAGCAGCTTGCGGGGAGGGGCAAACTATGGCTACACCTTC,CASSLRGGANYGYTF
TRBD1,TRBJ2-1,NA,TRBV6-1,TGTGCCAGCAGTTCCGACAGGGACTCCTACAATGAGCAGTTCTTC,CASSSDRDSYNEQFF
NA,TRBJ1-5,NA,TRBV28,TGTGCCAGCAGTTTACAAGACATCGTCACAAATCAGCCCCAGCATTTT,CASSLQDIVTNQPQHF
NA,TRBJ2-7,NA,TRBV6-1,TGTGCCAGCAGTGAAGCTTCCCCAGCGATCTACGAGCAGTACTTC,CASSEASPAIYEQYF